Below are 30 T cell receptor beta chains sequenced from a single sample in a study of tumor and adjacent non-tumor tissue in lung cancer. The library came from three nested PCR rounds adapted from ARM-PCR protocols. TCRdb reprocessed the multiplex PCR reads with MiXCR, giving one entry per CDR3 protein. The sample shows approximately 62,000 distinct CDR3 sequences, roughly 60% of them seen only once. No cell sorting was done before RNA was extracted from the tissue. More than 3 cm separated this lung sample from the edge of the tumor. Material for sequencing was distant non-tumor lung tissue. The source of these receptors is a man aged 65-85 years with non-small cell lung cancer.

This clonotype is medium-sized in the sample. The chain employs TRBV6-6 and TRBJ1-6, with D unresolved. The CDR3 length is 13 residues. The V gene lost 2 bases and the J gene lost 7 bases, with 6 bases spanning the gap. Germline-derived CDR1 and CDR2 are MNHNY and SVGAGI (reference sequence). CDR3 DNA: TGTGCCAGCAGTTACCGGCCGAATTCACCCCTCCACTTT. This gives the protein CASSYRPNSPLHF.

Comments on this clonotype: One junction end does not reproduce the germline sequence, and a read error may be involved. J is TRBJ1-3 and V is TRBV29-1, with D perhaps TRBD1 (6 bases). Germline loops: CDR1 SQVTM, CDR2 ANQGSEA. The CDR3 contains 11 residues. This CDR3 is CSVTGGSTTYF. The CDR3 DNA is TGCAGCGTGACAGGCGGAAGCACCACATATTTT.

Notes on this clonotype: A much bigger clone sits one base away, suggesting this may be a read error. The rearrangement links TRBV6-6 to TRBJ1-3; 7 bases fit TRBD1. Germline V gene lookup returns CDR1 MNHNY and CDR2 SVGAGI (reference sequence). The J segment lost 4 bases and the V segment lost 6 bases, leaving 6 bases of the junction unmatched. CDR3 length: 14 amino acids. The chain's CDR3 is CASSPRGLGNTIYF. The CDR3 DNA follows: TGTGCCAGCAGCCCTAGGGGGCTCGGAAACACCATATATTTT.

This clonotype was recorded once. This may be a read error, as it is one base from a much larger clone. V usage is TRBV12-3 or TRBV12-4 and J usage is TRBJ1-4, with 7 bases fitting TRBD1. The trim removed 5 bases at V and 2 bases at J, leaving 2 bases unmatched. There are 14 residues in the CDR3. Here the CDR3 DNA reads TGTGCCAGCAGTAAGGGACAGACTAATGAAAAACTGTTTTTT. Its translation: CASSKGQTNEKLFF.

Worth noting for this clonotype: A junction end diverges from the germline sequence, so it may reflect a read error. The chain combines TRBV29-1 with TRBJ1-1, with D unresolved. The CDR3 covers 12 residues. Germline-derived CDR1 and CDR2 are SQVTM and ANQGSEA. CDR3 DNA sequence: TGCAGCGTTATGATGTTGAACACTGAAACTTTCTTT. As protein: CSVMMLNTETFF.

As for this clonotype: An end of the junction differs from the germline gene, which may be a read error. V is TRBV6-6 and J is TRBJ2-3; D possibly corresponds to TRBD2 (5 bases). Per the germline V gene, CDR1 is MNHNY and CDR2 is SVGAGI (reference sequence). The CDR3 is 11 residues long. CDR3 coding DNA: TGTGCCATCAGTTACGGCCTAGAGCGGCATTTC. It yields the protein CAISYGLERHF.

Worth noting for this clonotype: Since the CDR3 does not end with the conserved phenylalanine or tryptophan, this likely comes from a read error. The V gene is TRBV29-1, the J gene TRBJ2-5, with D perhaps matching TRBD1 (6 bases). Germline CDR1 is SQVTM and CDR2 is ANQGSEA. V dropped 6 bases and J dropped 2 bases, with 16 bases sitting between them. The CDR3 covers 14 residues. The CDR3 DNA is TGCAGCGTCCAAATTCAGGGGTATCAAGAGACCCAGTACTTG. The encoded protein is CSVQIQGYQETQYL.

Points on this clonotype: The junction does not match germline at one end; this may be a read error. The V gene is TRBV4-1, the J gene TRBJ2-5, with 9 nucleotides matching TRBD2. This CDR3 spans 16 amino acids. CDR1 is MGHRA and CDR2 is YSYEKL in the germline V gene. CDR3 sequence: CASNQVLAGAGETQYF. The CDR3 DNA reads TGCGCCAGCAACCAAGTTTTAGCGGGGGCCGGCGAGACCCAGTACTTT.

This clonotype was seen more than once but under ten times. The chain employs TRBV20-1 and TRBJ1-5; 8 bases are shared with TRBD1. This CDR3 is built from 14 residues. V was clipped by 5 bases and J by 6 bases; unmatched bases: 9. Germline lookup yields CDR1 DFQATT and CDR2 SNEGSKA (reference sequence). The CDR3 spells CSACRTGRSQPQHF. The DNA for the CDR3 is TGCAGTGCTTGTCGGACAGGGCGAAGTCAGCCCCAGCATTTT.

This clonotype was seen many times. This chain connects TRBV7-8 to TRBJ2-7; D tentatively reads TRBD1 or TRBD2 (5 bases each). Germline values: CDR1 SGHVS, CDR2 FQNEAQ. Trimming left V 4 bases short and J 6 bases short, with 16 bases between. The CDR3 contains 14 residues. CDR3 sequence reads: CASSSWDGASEQYF. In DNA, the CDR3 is TGTGCCAGCAGCTCCTGGGACGGAGCTTCCGAGCAGTACTTC.

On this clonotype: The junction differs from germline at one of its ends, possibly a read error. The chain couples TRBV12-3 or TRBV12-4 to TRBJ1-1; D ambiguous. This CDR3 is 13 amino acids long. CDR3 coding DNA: TGTGCCAGCAGTTTCCGTAGGAACGCTGAAGCTTTCTTT. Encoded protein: CASSFRRNAEAFF.

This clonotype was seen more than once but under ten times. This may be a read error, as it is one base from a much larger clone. The CDR3 spells CSVEEGGDTEAFF. In nucleotides, the CDR3 is TGCAGCGTTGAGGAAGGGGGCGACACTGAAGCTTTCTTT. This chain connects TRBV29-1 to TRBJ1-1; TRBD1 aligns across 7 bases. The V and J ends lost 3 bases and 3 bases, in that order; junction bases with no gene match: 4. Germline CDR1 reads SQVTM; CDR2 reads ANQGSEA. This CDR3 has 13 residues.

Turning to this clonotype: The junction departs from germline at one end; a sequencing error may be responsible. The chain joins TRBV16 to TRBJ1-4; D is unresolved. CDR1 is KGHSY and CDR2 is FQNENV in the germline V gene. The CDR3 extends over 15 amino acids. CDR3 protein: CASCQNGGTNEKLFF. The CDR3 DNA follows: TGTGCCAGCTGCCAAAATGGTGGAACTAATGAAAAACTGTTCTTT.

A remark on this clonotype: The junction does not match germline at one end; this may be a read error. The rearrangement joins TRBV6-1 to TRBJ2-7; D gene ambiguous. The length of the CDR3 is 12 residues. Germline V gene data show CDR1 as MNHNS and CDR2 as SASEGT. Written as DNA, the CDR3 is TGTACCAGCAGCAGACTGTCCTATGAGCAGTACTTC. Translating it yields CTSSRLSYEQYF.

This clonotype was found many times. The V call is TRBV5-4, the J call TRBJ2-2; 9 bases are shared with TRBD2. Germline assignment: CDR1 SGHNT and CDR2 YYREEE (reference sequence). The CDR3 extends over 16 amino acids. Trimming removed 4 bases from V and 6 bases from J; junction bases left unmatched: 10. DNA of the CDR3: TGTGCCAGCAGCCCCTCTAGCGGGATTCTGGCCGGGGAGCTGTTTTTT. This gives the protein CASSPSSGILAGELFF.

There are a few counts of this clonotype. Written as DNA, the CDR3 is TGTGCCGCGAGGCCCTTTAACCCATCTTTACCCCTCCACTTT. Translating gives CAARPFNPSLPLHF. The chain is built from TRBV6-1 and TRBJ1-6; no clear D. The ends were cut back, 11 bases at V and 12 bases at J, with 23 bases in the middle. Germline values: CDR1 MNHNS, CDR2 SASEGT. The CDR3 is 14 amino acids.

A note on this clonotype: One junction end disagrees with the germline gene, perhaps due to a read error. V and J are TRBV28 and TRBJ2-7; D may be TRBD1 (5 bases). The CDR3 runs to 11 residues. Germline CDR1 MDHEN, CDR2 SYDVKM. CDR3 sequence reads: CASIGAYDQYF. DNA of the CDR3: TGTGCCAGTATAGGGGCCTACGACCAGTACTTC.

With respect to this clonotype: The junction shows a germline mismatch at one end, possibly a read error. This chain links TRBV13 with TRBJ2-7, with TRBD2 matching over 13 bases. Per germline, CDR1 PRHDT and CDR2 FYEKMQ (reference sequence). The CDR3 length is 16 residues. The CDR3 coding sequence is TGTGCCAGCAGCACGATTAGGACTAGCGGGAGCTACGAGCATTACTTC. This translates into CASSTIRTSGSYEHYF.

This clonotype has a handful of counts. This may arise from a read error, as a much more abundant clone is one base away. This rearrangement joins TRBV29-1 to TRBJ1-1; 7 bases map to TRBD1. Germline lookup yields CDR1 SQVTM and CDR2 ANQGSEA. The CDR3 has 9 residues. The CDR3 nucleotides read TGCAACGACAGGGATTACGCTTTCTTT. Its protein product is CNDRDYAFF.

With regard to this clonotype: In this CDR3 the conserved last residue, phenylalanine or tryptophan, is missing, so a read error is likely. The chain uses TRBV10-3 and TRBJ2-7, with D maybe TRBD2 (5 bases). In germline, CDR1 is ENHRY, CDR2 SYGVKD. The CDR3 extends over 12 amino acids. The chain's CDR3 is CVTGKINYEQYL. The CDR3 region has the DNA TGTGTCACCGGGAAGATAAACTACGAGCAGTACCTC.

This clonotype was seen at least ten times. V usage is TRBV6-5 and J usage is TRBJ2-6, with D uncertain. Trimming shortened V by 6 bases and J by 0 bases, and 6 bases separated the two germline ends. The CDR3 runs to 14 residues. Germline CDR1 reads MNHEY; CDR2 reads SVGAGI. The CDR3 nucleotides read TGTGCCAGCAGGAGCAGCTCTGGGGCCAACGTCCTGACTTTC. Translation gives CASRSSSGANVLTF.

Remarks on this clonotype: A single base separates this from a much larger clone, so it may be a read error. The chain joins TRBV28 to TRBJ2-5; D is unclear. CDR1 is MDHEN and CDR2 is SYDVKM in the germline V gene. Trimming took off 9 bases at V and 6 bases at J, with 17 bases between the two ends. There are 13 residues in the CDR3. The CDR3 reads CARSLPAPQTQYF. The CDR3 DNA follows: TGTGCCAGAAGCCTCCCGGCCCCCCAGACCCAGTACTTC.

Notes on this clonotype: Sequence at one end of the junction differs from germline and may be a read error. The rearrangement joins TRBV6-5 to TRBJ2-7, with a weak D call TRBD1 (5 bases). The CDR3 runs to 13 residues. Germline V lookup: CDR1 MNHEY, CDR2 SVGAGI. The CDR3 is CASSYRRWGEQYF. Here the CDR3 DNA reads TGTGCTAGCAGTTACAGGCGATGGGGCGAGCAGTACTTC.

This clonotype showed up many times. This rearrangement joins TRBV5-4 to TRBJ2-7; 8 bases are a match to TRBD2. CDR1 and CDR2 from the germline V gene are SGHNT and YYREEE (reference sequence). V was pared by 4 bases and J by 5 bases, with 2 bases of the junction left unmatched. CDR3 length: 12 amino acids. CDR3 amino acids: CASSVGLDEQYF. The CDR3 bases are TGTGCCAGCAGCGTGGGACTAGACGAGCAGTACTTC.

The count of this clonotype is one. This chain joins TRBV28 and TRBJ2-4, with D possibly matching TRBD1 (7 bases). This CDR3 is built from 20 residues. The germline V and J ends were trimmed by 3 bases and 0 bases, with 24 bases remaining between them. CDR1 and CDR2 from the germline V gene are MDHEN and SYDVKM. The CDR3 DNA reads TGTGCCAGCAGTTTTTGTGCGGGACAGAAGTTAATTGGAGCCAAAAACATTCAGTACTTC. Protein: CASSFCAGQKLIGAKNIQYF.

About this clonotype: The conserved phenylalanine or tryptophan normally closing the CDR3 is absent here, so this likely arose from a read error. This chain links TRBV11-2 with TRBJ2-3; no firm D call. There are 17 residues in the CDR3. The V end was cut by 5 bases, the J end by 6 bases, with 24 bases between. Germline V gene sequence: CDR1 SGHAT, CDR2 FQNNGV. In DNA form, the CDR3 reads TGTGCCAGCAGCATGCACCCGGGTCAACGCCGCGCGGATACGCAGTATTAT. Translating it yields CASSMHPGQRRADTQYY.

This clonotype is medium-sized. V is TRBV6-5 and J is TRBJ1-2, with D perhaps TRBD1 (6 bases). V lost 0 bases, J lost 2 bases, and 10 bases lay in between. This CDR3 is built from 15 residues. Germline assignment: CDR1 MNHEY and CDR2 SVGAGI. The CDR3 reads CASSYSWTDNYGYTF. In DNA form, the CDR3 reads TGTGCCAGCAGTTACTCGTGGACAGACAACTATGGCTACACCTTC.

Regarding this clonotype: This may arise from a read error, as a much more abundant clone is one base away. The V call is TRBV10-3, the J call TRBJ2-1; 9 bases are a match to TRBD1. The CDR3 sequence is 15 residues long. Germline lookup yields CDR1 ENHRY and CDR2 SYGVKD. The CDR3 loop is CTISDHRGQINEQFF. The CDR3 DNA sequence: TGTACCATCAGTGATCACAGGGGGCAAATCAATGAGCAGTTCTTC.

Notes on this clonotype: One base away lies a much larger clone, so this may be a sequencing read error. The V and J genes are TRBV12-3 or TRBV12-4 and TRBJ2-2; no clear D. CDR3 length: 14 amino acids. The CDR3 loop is CVSSFAGNTGELFF. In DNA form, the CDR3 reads TGTGTCAGCAGTTTTGCAGGGAACACCGGGGAGCTGTTTTTT.

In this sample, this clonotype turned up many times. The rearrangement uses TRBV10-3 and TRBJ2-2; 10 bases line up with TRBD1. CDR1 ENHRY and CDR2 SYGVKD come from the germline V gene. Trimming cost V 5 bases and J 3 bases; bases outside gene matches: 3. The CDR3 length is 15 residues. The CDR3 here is CAISSTGGYTGELFF. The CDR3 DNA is TGTGCCATCAGTTCGACAGGGGGCTACACCGGGGAGCTGTTTTTT.